Listed below are T cell receptor beta chains from one sample, sequenced in a study of blood T cells in healthy people across ages. TCRdb re-derived calls from the 5' RACE reads in MiXCR, one entry per CDR3 protein. The sample contains about 1,600,000 distinct CDR3 sequences, 42% of which appear only once. Sequencing was performed on blood. These receptor sequences come from a woman aged 18-29 years in good health. Each CDR3 is given with its conserved first and last residue. D genes are given only for firm matches.

v_call,j_call,d_call,cdr3_aa
TRBV7-2,TRBJ2-1,.,CASSPMQGNEQFF
TRBV10-2,TRBJ2-3,.,CASSESVAQRDTQYF
TRBV12-3/TRBV12-4,TRBJ2-3,TRBD2,CASRGTSGLAHTQYF
TRBV3-1,TRBJ2-7,.,CASSSYSAQGSVEQYF
TRBV11-2,TRBJ1-1,.,CASSLGRGGEAFF
TRBV6-5,TRBJ2-3,.,CASSFGTPRDTQYF
TRBV12-3/TRBV12-4,TRBJ2-7,.,CASSLPFKGVYEQYF
TRBV11-2,TRBJ1-6,.,CASSPRLANSPLHF
TRBV13,TRBJ2-7,TRBD2,CASSFGVAGAPVHDEQYF
TRBV19,.,.,CASSINFGTYYEQYF
TRBV12-3/TRBV12-4,TRBJ2-2,.,CASRAGTASSGELFF
TRBV7-8,TRBJ2-3,.,CASSLAEWDTQYF
TRBV2,TRBJ2-1,TRBD2,CASSELASGGDEQFF
TRBV7-3,TRBJ2-5,.,CASSLSPAVETQYF